A single sample is the source of the 21 T cell receptor beta chains below, sequenced in a study of blood T cell repertoires in COVID-19. Assay: immunoSEQ multiplex PCR; the TCRdb copy retains only in-frame clones and omits some. The data show roughly 120,000 clones, approximately 71% seen once. The sequencing input was peripheral blood. These receptors were obtained from a human donor in a cohort sampled during active COVID-19.

The genes are TRBV9 and TRBJ2-1; 10 bases are shared with TRBD2. The ends lost 3 bases at V and 6 bases at J; junction bases unmatched: 3. Germline V gene sequence: CDR1 SGDLS, CDR2 YYNGEE. This CDR3 spans 14 amino acids. The CDR3 DNA follows: TGTGCCAGCAGCGGGAGGACTAGCGGCAATGAGCAGTTCTTC. Protein: CASSGRTSGNEQFF. Full variable domain (outside the CDR3, taken from reference TRBV9 and TRBJ2-1): DSGVTQTPKHLITATGQRVTLRCSPRSGDLSVYWYQQSLDQGLQFLIQYYNGEERAKGNILERFSAQQFPDLHSELNLSSLELGDSALYFCASSGRTSGNEQFFGPGTRLTVL.

The rearrangement links TRBV5-4 to TRBJ2-1, with D possibly being TRBD2 (5 bases). Germline values: CDR1 SGHNT, CDR2 YYREEE (reference sequence). This CDR3 spans 14 amino acids. Trimming stripped 0 bases from V and 7 bases from J, with 11 bases between. The CDR3 reads CASSLDPGGNEQFF. DNA for the CDR3: TGTGCCAGCAGCTTGGATCCGGGCGGGAATGAGCAGTTCTTC.

The chain links TRBV28 to TRBJ2-7; the D gene is possibly TRBD2 (5 bases). V shed 5 bases and J shed 4 bases, with 12 bases lying between them. The CDR3 extends over 13 amino acids. In germline, CDR1 is MDHEN, CDR2 SYDVKM. The CDR3: CASSQTTNYEQYF. CDR3 nucleotide sequence: TGTGCCAGCAGTCAGACTACCAATTACGAGCAGTACTTC.

This clone appeared a single time. The chain carries TRBV19 and TRBJ2-7; possible D gene TRBD1, 5 bases. The CDR3 extends over 12 amino acids. The germline V gene encodes CDR1 LNHDA and CDR2 SQIVND (reference sequence). Trimming shortened V by 5 bases and J by 2 bases, and 7 bases separated the two germline ends. The CDR3 region is CASSGRAYEQYF. CDR3 nucleotide sequence: TGTGCCAGTAGTGGCAGGGCCTACGAGCAGTACTTC.

The rearrangement joins TRBV4-1 to TRBJ2-5; D gene uncertain. Per the germline V gene, CDR1 is MGHRA and CDR2 is YSYEKL. V dropped 4 bases and J dropped 4 bases, with 10 bases sitting between them. This CDR3 contains 13 residues. CDR3 in amino acids: CASSRPSGETQYF. CDR3 DNA: TGCGCCAGCAGCCGCCCGAGTGGAGAGACCCAGTACTTC.

The chain uses TRBV7-2 and TRBJ2-3; 10 nucleotides match TRBD2. J lost 6 bases, V lost 5 bases, and 5 bases had no gene match. Per the germline V gene, CDR1 is SGHTA and CDR2 is FQGNSA. The CDR3 spans 14 residues. The CDR3 spells CASSATSGADTQYF. DNA for the CDR3: TGTGCCAGCAGCGCTACTAGCGGGGCTGATACGCAGTATTTT.

The chain links TRBV4-1 to TRBJ2-7; D perhaps matches TRBD1 (6 bases). The CDR3 covers 14 residues. Trimming removed 5 bases from V and 3 bases from J, with 14 bases in between. Germline assignment: CDR1 MGHRA and CDR2 YSYEKL. The CDR3 coding sequence is TGCGCCAGCAGCGTACAGGGTGGGGACTACGAGCAGTACTTC. Its translation: CASSVQGGDYEQYF.

V and J are TRBV11-3 and TRBJ2-7, with a possible D match to TRBD1 (6 bases). The V gene's germline CDR1 is SGHNT and CDR2 YENEEA. The V end was cut by 4 bases, the J end by 3 bases, with 13 bases between. The CDR3 has 14 residues. The CDR3, as DNA: TGTGCCAGCAGCTCCCCCGGGACAATCTACGAGCAGTACTTC. This encodes CASSSPGTIYEQYF.

Only one count was recorded for this clone. Different DNA sequences within this sample yield the same CDR3. The chain joins TRBV29-1 to TRBJ2-7; 7 bases match TRBD2. Germline V gene sequence: CDR1 SQVTM, CDR2 ANQGSEA. The V gene end was trimmed by 4 bases and the J gene end by 0 bases; junction bases not matched to a gene: 3. The CDR3 is made up of 13 amino acids. CDR3 residues: CSVVGGVSYEQYF. In nucleotides, the CDR3 is TGCAGCGTTGTGGGGGGGGTCTCCTACGAGCAGTACTTC.

The chain recombines TRBV19 with TRBJ1-1, with 8 bases that match TRBD1. Germline CDR1 and CDR2: LNHDA and SQIVND (reference sequence). CDR3 length: 14 residues. V shed 6 bases, J shed 6 bases, and the junction held 9 bases outside the gene matches. CDR3 sequence: CASSQDRAVAEAFF. The CDR3 nucleotides are TGTGCCAGTAGCCAGGACAGGGCAGTGGCTGAAGCTTTCTTT.

The chain joins TRBV10-3 to TRBJ1-4, with D maybe TRBD1 (6 bases). The CDR3 runs to 16 residues. V was cut by 2 bases and J by 0 bases, with 10 bases left in between. Germline loops: CDR1 ENHRY, CDR2 SYGVKD. CDR3 loop: CAISEGQSATNEKLFF. In DNA, the CDR3 is TGTGCCATCAGTGAGGGACAGAGTGCAACTAATGAAAAACTGTTTTTT.

The chain employs TRBV20-1 and TRBJ2-7; 10 nucleotides align to TRBD1. V trimming: 3 bases; J trimming: 4 bases; junction bases outside the gene matches: 3. Germline lookup yields CDR1 DFQATT and CDR2 SNEGSKA (reference sequence). The CDR3 is 13 amino acids. The CDR3 sequence is CSASPGQGYEQYF. The DNA for the CDR3 is TGCAGTGCTAGTCCGGGACAGGGGTACGAGCAGTACTTC.

This rearrangement joins TRBV5-1 to TRBJ2-7; 10 bases map to TRBD1. V trimming: 4 bases; J trimming: 6 bases; junction bases outside the gene matches: 13. The CDR3 has 16 amino acids. CDR1 SGHRS and CDR2 YFSETQ come from the germline V gene. The CDR3 region has the DNA TGCGCCAGCAGCGTGACCGGGACAGGGGTAGGCGGCGAGCAGTACTTC. It yields the protein CASSVTGTGVGGEQYF. The complete variable domain, with remaining parts taken from reference TRBV5-1 and TRBJ2-7, reads KAGVTQTPRYLIKTRGQQVTLSCSPISGHRSVSWYQQTPGQGLQFLFEYFSETQRNKGNFPGRFSGRQFSNSRSEMNVSTLELGDSALYLCASSVTGTGVGGEQYFGPGTRLTVT.

The chain is built from TRBV5-4 and TRBJ1-1; no firm D call. The length of the CDR3 is 13 residues. Germline V gene sequence: CDR1 SGHNT, CDR2 YYREEE (reference sequence). V was trimmed by 4 bases and J by 5 bases, leaving 12 bases between them. The CDR3 region is CASSSIERTEAFF. CDR3 DNA: TGTGCCAGCAGCAGTATCGAGAGGACTGAAGCTTTCTTT.

The rearrangement joins TRBV5-1 to TRBJ1-4; 8 nucleotides match TRBD1. The CDR3 sequence is 19 residues long. After removal of 0 bases from V and 1 base from J, the junction contained 11 bases not matched to a gene. Germline CDR1 reads SGHRS; CDR2 reads YFSETQ. Written as DNA, the CDR3 is TGCGCCAGCAGCTTGGCCCTGGGACAGACAGGGGTAACTAATGAAAAACTGTTTTTT. It codes for CASSLALGQTGVTNEKLFF.

V is TRBV6-6 and J is TRBJ1-6; maybe TRBD1 (5 bases). There are 14 residues in the CDR3. The ends were cut back, 2 bases at V and 8 bases at J, with 10 bases in the middle. The germline V gene has CDR1 MNHNY and CDR2 SVGAGI (reference sequence). The CDR3: CASSYRGWDSPLHF. CDR3 in DNA: TGTGCCAGCAGTTACAGGGGTTGGGATTCACCCCTCCACTTT.

The chain joins TRBV6-2 or TRBV6-3 to TRBJ1-5; 7 bases align to TRBD1. The length of the CDR3 is 16 residues. Germline loops: CDR1 MNHEY, CDR2 SVGEGT. The V gene end was trimmed by 5 bases and the J gene end by 1 base; junction bases not matched to a gene: 8. The chain's CDR3 is CASSGSGGSSNQPQHF. The CDR3, as DNA: TGTGCCAGCAGTGGGTCAGGGGGAAGCAGCAATCAGCCCCAGCATTTT.

The chain uses TRBV5-4 and TRBJ2-7; the D gene is possibly TRBD1 (6 bases). The CDR3 runs 14 residues. Trimming stripped 2 bases from V and 3 bases from J, with 12 bases between. Per germline, CDR1 SGHNT and CDR2 YYREEE (reference sequence). CDR3 bases: TGTGCCAGCAGCTTAGGGGGAGTTAACTACGAGCAGTACTTC. Translating gives CASSLGGVNYEQYF.

This clone was observed once. J is TRBJ1-1 and V is TRBV5-6; TRBD1 might be the D (5 bases). The V end lost 3 bases, the J end lost 0 bases, and 15 bases lay between the germline ends. Germline V gene sequence: CDR1 SGHDT, CDR2 YYEEEE. The CDR3 totals 16 residues. In DNA, the CDR3 is TGTGCCAGCAGCTGGGCGGGAGGAGGGGTGAACACTGAAGCTTTCTTT. Its protein product is CASSWAGGGVNTEAFF. The entire variable domain, with the rest obtained from reference TRBV5-6 and TRBJ1-1, is as follows: DAGVTQSPTHLIKTRGQQVTLRCSPKSGHDTVSWYQQALGQGPQFIFQYYEEEERQRGNFPDRFSGHQFPNYSSELNVNALLLGDSALYLCASSWAGGGVNTEAFFGQGTRLTVV.

The V gene is TRBV5-1, the J gene TRBJ2-7; TRBD1 matches 7 bases. Germline assignment: CDR1 SGHRS and CDR2 YFSETQ. CDR3 length equals 15 residues. V shed 4 bases, J shed 4 bases, and the junction held 11 bases outside the gene matches. The CDR3 is CASSPGQEGAYEQYF. For the CDR3, the DNA is TGCGCCAGCAGCCCCGGGCAAGAGGGGGCTTACGAGCAGTACTTC.

The rearrangement links TRBV10-3 to TRBJ2-3; 7 nucleotides align to TRBD1. The CDR3 has 15 amino acids. The germline CDR1 and CDR2 sequences are ENHRY and SYGVKD. J was trimmed by 3 bases and V by 6 bases; bases with no gene match: 9. The CDR3 coding sequence is TGTGCCATCAGAAAAACAGGGGACACGACAGATACGCAGTATTTT. It codes for CAIRKTGDTTDTQYF.